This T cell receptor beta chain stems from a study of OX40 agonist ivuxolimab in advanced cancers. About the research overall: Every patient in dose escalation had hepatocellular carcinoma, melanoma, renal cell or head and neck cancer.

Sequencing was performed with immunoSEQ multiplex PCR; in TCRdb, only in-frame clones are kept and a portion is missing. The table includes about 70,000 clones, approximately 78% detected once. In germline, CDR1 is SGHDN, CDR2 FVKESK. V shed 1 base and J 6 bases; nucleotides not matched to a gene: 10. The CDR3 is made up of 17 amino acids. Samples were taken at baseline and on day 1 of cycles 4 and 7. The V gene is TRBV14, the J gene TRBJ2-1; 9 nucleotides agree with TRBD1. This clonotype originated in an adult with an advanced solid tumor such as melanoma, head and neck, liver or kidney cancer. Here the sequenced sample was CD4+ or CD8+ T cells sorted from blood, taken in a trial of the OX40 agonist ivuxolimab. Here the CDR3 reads CASSQGTRTGVSNEQFF. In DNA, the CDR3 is TGTGCCAGCAGCCAAGGAACGCGGACAGGGGTTTCCAATGAGCAGTTCTTC. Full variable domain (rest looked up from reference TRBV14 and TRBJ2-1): EAGVTQFPSHSVIEKGQTVTLRCDPISGHDNLYWYRRVMGKEIKFLLHFVKESKQDESGMPNNRFLAERTGGTYSTLKVQPAELEDSGVYFCASSQGTRTGVSNEQFFGPGTRLTVL.